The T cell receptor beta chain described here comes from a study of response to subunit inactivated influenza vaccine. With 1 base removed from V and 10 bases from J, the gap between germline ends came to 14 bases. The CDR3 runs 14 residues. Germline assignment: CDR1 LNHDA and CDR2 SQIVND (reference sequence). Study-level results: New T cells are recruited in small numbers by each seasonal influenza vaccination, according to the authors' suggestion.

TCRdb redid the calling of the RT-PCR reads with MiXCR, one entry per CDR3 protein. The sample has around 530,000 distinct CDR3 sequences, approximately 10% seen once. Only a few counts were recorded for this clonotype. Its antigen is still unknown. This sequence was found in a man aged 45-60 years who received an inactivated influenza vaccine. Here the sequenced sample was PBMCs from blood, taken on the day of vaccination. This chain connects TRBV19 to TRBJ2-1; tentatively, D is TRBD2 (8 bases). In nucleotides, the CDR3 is TGTGCCAGTAGTATAGCGGGAGGGGGCACGGAGCAGTTCTTC. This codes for CASSIAGGGTEQFF.